This TCR beta chain was identified in a study of shared clonotypes between healthy human individuals. The table came from immunoSEQ multiplex PCR; TCRdb's copy has only in-frame clones and leaves some out. The data contain 550,000 to 800,000 clones, 80% to 95% of them seen just once; the ten biggest clones take up 30% to 40%. The TCR was taken from a man younger than 35 in good health. Some clones in this sample may be carry-over from other donors' samples. The sample taken for sequencing was memory CD8+ T cells from PBMCs. Subset noted: CD45RO+ cells pooled with CCR7-negative TemRA cells.

Here the CDR3 reads CASRGQGTYEQYF. CDR3 nucleotide sequence: TGTGCCAGCAGGGGACAGGGTACCTACGAGCAGTACTTC. This chain links TRBV2 with TRBJ2-7; 9 bases are shared with TRBD1. Per the germline V gene, CDR1 is SNHLY and CDR2 is FYNNEI. The CDR3 has 13 amino acids. V shed 6 bases and J 2 bases; nucleotides not matched to a gene: 2.